Presented here are 29 T cell receptor beta chains from one specimen sequenced in a study of CD8 T cells in Susac syndrome. Reverse transcription of roughly 0.5 to 1 ug RNA was carried out with random hexamers. TCRdb itself ran the immunoSEQ multiplex PCR reads through MiXCR, one entry per CDR3 protein. This repertoire shows 200,000 to 250,000 distinct CDR3 sequences, approximately 95% found once; its top ten account for around 0.076%. Sequences were obtained from CD4+ T cells from PBMCs. The receptors here all came from a human donor with multiple sclerosis.

V gene TRBV4-2 combines with J gene TRBJ2-2; unclear D gene. The CDR3 has 15 residues. Trimming left V 2 bases short and J 2 bases short, with 9 bases between. In germline, CDR1 is LGHNA, CDR2 YNFKEQ. This chain's CDR3 is CASSQRDLNTGELFF. In DNA, the CDR3 is TGTGCCAGCAGCCAACGAGACCTTAACACCGGGGAGCTGTTTTTT.

The rearrangement links TRBV27 to TRBJ1-5, with 9 bases fitting TRBD1. The trim removed 6 bases at V and 4 bases at J, leaving 7 bases unmatched. There are 15 residues in the CDR3. Germline V CDR1 and CDR2: MNHEY, SMNVEV (reference sequence). In DNA, the CDR3 is TGTGCCAGCAGCTGGGGACAGGGAGGGAATCAGCCCCAGCATTTT. Protein: CASSWGQGGNQPQHF.

This chain links TRBV5-5 with TRBJ2-5, with D possibly matching TRBD2 (6 bases). Between the trimmed V and J ends, which lost 3 bases and 3 bases, there was a span of 12 bases. The CDR3 spans 14 residues. In germline, CDR1 is SGHKS, CDR2 YYEKEE (reference sequence). The CDR3 loop reads CASSSWGVEETQYF. CDR3 sequence (DNA): TGTGCCAGCAGCTCCTGGGGGGTGGAAGAGACCCAGTACTTC. The whole variable domain, remainder taken from reference TRBV5-5 and TRBJ2-5, is DAGVTQSPTHLIKTRGQQVTLRCSPISGHKSVSWYQQVLGQGPQFIFQYYEKEERGRGNFPDRFSARQFPNYSSELNVNALLLGDSALYLCASSSWGVEETQYFGPGTRLLVL.

The V gene is TRBV5-6, the J gene TRBJ1-1; D unresolved. Trimming stripped 0 bases from V and 3 bases from J, with 9 bases between. Germline V CDR1 and CDR2: SGHDT, YYEEEE. CDR3 size: 14 residues. The CDR3 sequence: CASSLAVMYTEAFF. CDR3 DNA: TGTGCCAGCAGCTTGGCTGTCATGTACACTGAAGCTTTCTTT.

This chain uses TRBV7-2 with TRBJ2-5; 8 nucleotides line up with TRBD1. The CDR3 totals 14 residues. Unmatched junction bases numbered 7, after V lost 5 bases and J lost 5 bases. Germline CDR1 reads SGHTA; CDR2 reads FQGNSA. In DNA, the CDR3 is TGTGCCAGCAGCCTGGACAGGGTCCGGGAGACCCAGTACTTC. Protein product: CASSLDRVRETQYF.

V is TRBV6-5 and J is TRBJ2-3; no reliable D call. The germline V gene has CDR1 MNHEY and CDR2 SVGAGI. This CDR3 spans 12 amino acids. V was trimmed by 6 bases and J by 8 bases, leaving 12 bases between them. CDR3 protein: CASRPSWGTQYF. The CDR3 region has the DNA TGTGCCAGCAGACCCTCCTGGGGTACGCAGTATTTT.

The chain links TRBV3-1 to TRBJ1-6, with D possibly matching TRBD1 (6 bases). This CDR3 contains 14 residues. CDR1 is LGHDT, CDR2 YNNKEL, per germline (reference sequence). The germline V and J ends were trimmed by 5 bases and 7 bases, with 12 bases remaining between them. The CDR3 region has the DNA TGTGCCAGCAGCGGGGGGACAAACAATTCACCCCTCCACTTT. It encodes CASSGGTNNSPLHF.

The chain recombines TRBV29-1 with TRBJ2-3, with 9 bases aligning to TRBD2. V lost 4 bases and J lost 0; bases outside the gene matches: 8. The CDR3 spans 16 residues. CDR1 SQVTM and CDR2 ANQGSEA come from the germline V gene. CDR3 nucleotides: TGCAGCGTTGTTGGCGGGGGGGCTCTAAGCACAGATACGCAGTATTTT. Residues: CSVVGGGALSTDTQYF.

The chain joins TRBV6-5 to TRBJ2-7; D is perhaps TRBD2 (6 bases). Trimming shortened V by 5 bases and J by 3 bases, and 11 bases separated the two germline ends. Germline assignment: CDR1 MNHEY and CDR2 SVGAGI. The CDR3 runs to 13 residues. The CDR3 loop is CASSAEGNYEQYF. As DNA, the CDR3 is TGTGCCAGCAGTGCGGAGGGGAACTACGAGCAGTACTTC.

The V gene is TRBV3-1, the J gene TRBJ1-3, with D unresolved. Trimming stripped 3 bases from V and 4 bases from J, with 13 bases between. Per the germline V gene, CDR1 is LGHDT and CDR2 is YNNKEL (reference sequence). The CDR3 runs to 15 residues. The CDR3 sequence is CASSHHREFGNTIYF. CDR3 coding DNA: TGTGCCAGCAGCCATCACCGGGAGTTCGGAAACACCATATATTTT.

The chain recombines TRBV12-3 or TRBV12-4 with TRBJ1-2, with 7 bases matching TRBD1. This CDR3 is built from 16 residues. V lost 4 bases to trimming and J lost 7 bases; unmatched junction nucleotides: 15. The CDR3 here is CASSSTRQGGFGGYTF. Here the CDR3 DNA reads TGTGCCAGCAGTTCCACAAGACAGGGAGGCTTCGGTGGCTACACCTTC.

This clonotype was seen a handful of times. This chain links TRBV12-3 or TRBV12-4 with TRBJ2-7; tentative D call: TRBD1 (5 bases). This CDR3 contains 12 residues. Trimming left V 5 bases short and J 5 bases short, with 10 bases between. CDR3 in DNA: TGTGCCAGCAGTCCCCAGGGTGACGAGCAGTACTTC. Amino acid sequence: CASSPQGDEQYF.

J is TRBJ1-1 and V is TRBV5-1, with 8 positions matching TRBD1. The germline gives CDR1 SGHRS, CDR2 YFSETQ. There are 15 residues in the CDR3. The ends lost 4 bases at V and 2 bases at J; junction bases unmatched: 7. The DNA for the CDR3 is TGCGCCAGCAGCGGACAGGGATCCAAAAACACTGAAGCTTTCTTT. Translation gives CASSGQGSKNTEAFF.

The CDR3 DNA sequence: TGTGCCAGCAGCTCTCTACCAGGGGGTAGCTCCCTCCACTTT. Its protein is CASSSLPGGSSLHF. This chain uses TRBV7-8 with TRBJ1-6; 7 nucleotides match TRBD1. V shed 4 bases and J 14 bases; nucleotides not matched to a gene: 11. The germline V gene encodes CDR1 SGHVS and CDR2 FQNEAQ. CDR3 length equals 14 residues.

The V gene is TRBV3-1, the J gene TRBJ1-5; D uncertain. The CDR3 is 14 residues long. The germline CDR1 and CDR2 sequences are LGHDT and YNNKEL (reference sequence). V lost 3 bases and J 4 bases, leaving 10 bases between the germline ends. The CDR3 region is CASSHRGYNQPQHF. The CDR3 coding sequence is TGTGCCAGCAGCCATCGAGGGTATAATCAGCCCCAGCATTTT.

The chain is built from TRBV30 and TRBJ1-4; the D gene is possibly TRBD1 (5 bases). With 5 bases removed from V and 7 bases from J, the gap between germline ends came to 11 bases. Germline loops: CDR1 GTSNPN, CDR2 SVGIG (reference sequence). The CDR3 covers 12 residues. The CDR3 region has the DNA TGTGCCTGGGGGAGGGGCGGTGAAAAACTGTTTTTT. It specifies CAWGRGGEKLFF.

The rearrangement joins TRBV14 to TRBJ2-7, with D possibly TRBD1 on 5 matching bases. CDR3 length equals 13 residues. Germline CDR1 and CDR2: SGHDN and FVKESK. The V and J ends lost 3 bases and 7 bases respectively, with 13 bases between them. CDR3 region: CASSHRGTEEQYV. In nucleotides, the CDR3 is TGTGCCAGCAGCCATAGGGGCACTGAGGAGCAGTACGTC.

The chain joins TRBV29-1 to TRBJ1-1, with 9 bases fitting TRBD1. Germline CDR1 and CDR2: SQVTM and ANQGSEA. Losses at the gene ends were 7 bases for V and 1 base for J; bases not matched to a gene: 4. The CDR3 is 13 residues long. The CDR3 reads CSAQTGGNTEAFF. The CDR3 region has the DNA TGCAGCGCCCAGACAGGGGGGAACACTGAAGCTTTCTTT.

This clonotype was detected only a few times. This sequence joins TRBV20-1 and TRBJ2-7; 9 nucleotides align to TRBD1. The CDR3 sequence is 12 residues long. Germline V lookup: CDR1 DFQATT, CDR2 SNEGSKA (reference sequence). V shed 3 bases, J shed 3 bases, and the junction held 0 bases outside the gene matches. This CDR3 reads CSARTGGYEQYF. The CDR3 bases are TGCAGTGCTAGGACAGGGGGCTACGAGCAGTACTTC.

The rearrangement joins TRBV18 to TRBJ1-6, with TRBD1 as a possible D gene (5 bases). Germline CDR1 KGHSH, CDR2 LQKENI. Trimming left V 1 base short and J 8 bases short, with 12 bases between. CDR3 length equals 15 residues. As DNA, the CDR3 is TGTGCCAGCTCACCACAAGGGGACTGGGATTCACCCCTCCACTTT. The encoded protein is CASSPQGDWDSPLHF.

The rearrangement uses TRBV9 and TRBJ2-1; 10 bases align to TRBD2. CDR1 is SGDLS and CDR2 is YYNGEE in the germline V gene. J was trimmed by 1 base and V by 0 bases; bases with no gene match: 7. The CDR3 loop spans 18 amino acids. The CDR3 spells CASSVGSSGGMSYNEQFF. The CDR3 nucleotides are TGTGCCAGCAGCGTAGGATCTAGCGGGGGCATGTCCTACAATGAGCAGTTCTTC.

V usage is TRBV5-1 and J usage is TRBJ1-5, with D unresolved. The germline V and J ends were trimmed by 2 bases and 4 bases, with 16 bases remaining between them. Per the germline V gene, CDR1 is SGHRS and CDR2 is YFSETQ. This CDR3 contains 16 residues. CDR3 in DNA: TGCGCCAGCAGCTTAACGACAAGGCCGAAAAATCAGCCCCAGCATTTT. This codes for CASSLTTRPKNQPQHF.

The chain uses TRBV7-9 and TRBJ1-1; a weak D match, TRBD1 (5 bases). This CDR3 comprises 16 residues. Trimming took 7 bases from V and 2 from J, leaving 20 bases between them. Germline V gives CDR1 SEHNR, CDR2 FQNEAQ (reference sequence). This CDR3 is CASTEVYRILNTEAFF. The DNA for the CDR3 is TGTGCCAGCACCGAAGTTTACAGGATCCTCAACACTGAAGCTTTCTTT. Using reference TRBV7-9 and TRBJ1-1 for the parts outside the CDR3, the full variable domain is DTGVSQNPRHKITKRGQNVTFRCDPISEHNRLYWYRQTLGQGPEFLTYFQNEAQLEKSRLLSDRFSAERPKGSFSTLEIQRTEQGDSAMYLCASTEVYRILNTEAFFGQGTRLTVV.

The chain's CDR3 is CASSSFDTYGYTF. CDR3 coding DNA: TGTGCCAGCTCATCATTCGACACGTATGGCTACACCTTC. The rearrangement links TRBV18 to TRBJ1-2, with D hard to call. This CDR3 contains 13 residues. Looked up from germline, CDR1 is KGHSH and CDR2 is LQKENI. V was trimmed by 5 bases and J by 5 bases, leaving 12 bases between them.

V usage is TRBV12-3 or TRBV12-4 and J usage is TRBJ2-7; TRBD1 is a possible D gene (5 bases). Trimming took 3 bases from V and 0 from J, leaving 9 bases between them. CDR3 size: 14 residues. CDR3 nucleotide sequence: TGTGCCAGCAGTTTTCAGGGCAGCTCCTACGAGCAGTACGTC. It encodes CASSFQGSSYEQYV.

In this sample, this clonotype turned up once. V and J are TRBV5-1 and TRBJ1-1; TRBD1 aligns across 9 bases. V dropped 4 bases and J dropped 8; count of bases not matched to a gene: 3. CDR3 length equals 12 residues. From germline, CDR1 is SGHRS and CDR2 YFSETQ. CDR3 DNA sequence: TGCGCCAGCAGCGGGGGGACAGGGGAAGCTTTCTTT. This translates into CASSGGTGEAFF. Full variable domain (missing parts from reference TRBV5-1 and TRBJ1-1): KAGVTQTPRYLIKTRGQQVTLSCSPISGHRSVSWYQQTPGQGLQFLFEYFSETQRNKGNFPGRFSGRQFSNSRSEMNVSTLELGDSALYLCASSGGTGEAFFGQGTRLTVV.

CDR3 amino acids: CASSFGSSPLHF. For the CDR3, the DNA is TGTGCCAGCAGCTTTGGAAGTTCACCCCTCCACTTT. V and J are TRBV5-4 and TRBJ1-6; D is unclear. This CDR3 contains 12 residues. Trimming left V 2 bases short and J 9 bases short, with 6 bases between. Looked up from germline, CDR1 is SGHNT and CDR2 is YYREEE (reference sequence).

The V gene is TRBV27, the J gene TRBJ1-1, with TRBD1 matching over 8 bases. Germline V gives CDR1 MNHEY, CDR2 SMNVEV (reference sequence). V dropped 6 bases and J dropped 10; count of bases not matched to a gene: 16. This CDR3 is built from 15 residues. The CDR3 DNA reads TGTGCCAGCAGAGCACCCACGGACAGGGCGCGCCCAGCTTTCTTT. Residues: CASRAPTDRARPAFF.

The V and J genes are TRBV12-3 or TRBV12-4 and TRBJ2-1; maybe TRBD2 (5 bases). There are 13 residues in the CDR3. The ends were cut back, 6 bases at V and 6 bases at J, with 12 bases in the middle. DNA of the CDR3: TGTGCCAGCAGCCCGAGGGCGGCCAATGAGCAGTTCTTC. Protein sequence: CASSPRAANEQFF.